This TCR beta chain was observed in a study of T cells in Graves' hyperthyroidism and ophthalmopathy. General study results and limits: In blood, most of the thyroid clonotypes expanded above 0.001 were also present.

Germline lookup yields CDR1 SNHLY and CDR2 FYNNEI. The CDR3 runs 16 residues. Germline trimming cut 4 bases from V and 0 bases from J; bases unmatched to any gene: 6. The sample holds a few counts of this clonotype. What it recognizes is unknown. The source material, RNA transcripts, was used to amplify TCR beta CDR3 regions. The primer set for the first-round RT-PCR of the TCR CDR3 was HTBI. MiXCR, applied by TCRdb to the multiplex PCR reads, yields one record per CDR3 protein. The table lists about 700,000 distinct CDR3 sequences, just under 45% of them singletons. Patients with uncontrolled infections, other autoimmune diseases, pregnancy or lactation were excluded. Every diagnosis used clinical symptoms, serum thyroxine and TRAb, thyroid ultrasound and orbital computed tomography.

Sequencing input: peripheral blood or thyroid tissue (not recorded which). The rearrangement joins TRBV2 to TRBJ1-3, with 7 positions matching TRBD1. This clonotype was obtained from an adult man with Graves' disease, either hyperthyroidism or ophthalmopathy (not recorded which). The CDR3 DNA reads TGTGCCAGCAGTGCAGCGGGACAGAGCTCTGGAAACACCATATATTTT. It yields the protein CASSAAGQSSGNTIYF.